The 16 T cell receptor beta chains reported below all come from one sample, sequenced in a study of technical replicates of blood from a few donors. The table came from immunoSEQ multiplex PCR; TCRdb's copy has only in-frame clones and leaves some out. The table includes 70,000 or so clones, nearly 99% detected once. The sequenced sample consisted of T cells isolated from PBMCs. The source of these receptors is a human donor in good health.

This clone was picked up one time. The CDR3 bases are TGTGCCAGCAGTTTAGGGTCGGGAGAACCCAAAAACATTCAGTACTTC. Protein sequence: CASSLGSGEPKNIQYF. The genes are TRBV27 and TRBJ2-4, with a tentative D call TRBD2 (6 bases). V was trimmed by 2 bases and J by 2 bases, leaving 13 bases between them. The CDR3 is 16 amino acids. Germline CDR1 and CDR2: MNHEY and SMNVEV (reference sequence).

The J gene is TRBJ1-1, the V gene TRBV19, with a possible D match to TRBD1 (5 bases). The CDR3 sequence is 17 residues long. Germline V gives CDR1 LNHDA, CDR2 SQIVND (reference sequence). V was trimmed by 3 bases and J by 0 bases, leaving 17 bases between them. CDR3 bases: TGTGCCAGTAGTATTCCACTAAGGCCGGGGGTGAACACTGAAGCTTTCTTT. Translating it yields CASSIPLRPGVNTEAFF.

The V and J genes are TRBV5-1 and TRBJ1-2, with D perhaps TRBD1 (5 bases). Germline lookup yields CDR1 SGHRS and CDR2 YFSETQ. Trimming cost V 7 bases and J 5 bases, with 18 bases left between them. The CDR3 covers 14 residues. The CDR3: CASGSVAPGYGYTF. CDR3 nucleotide sequence: TGCGCCAGCGGATCCGTGGCACCAGGGTATGGCTACACCTTC.

V is TRBV28 and J is TRBJ2-7, with 11 bases lining up with TRBD2. The CDR3 runs to 14 residues. With V trimmed by 3 bases and J by 4 bases, 2 bases remained unmatched. Looked up from germline, CDR1 is MDHEN and CDR2 is SYDVKM. The DNA for the CDR3 is TGTGCCAGCAGTTTGGGACTAGCGGATTACGAGCAGTACTTC. As protein: CASSLGLADYEQYF. The full variable domain, with the rest looked up from reference TRBV28 and TRBJ2-7, is DVKVTQSSRYLVKRTGEKVFLECVQDMDHENMFWYRQDPGLGLRLIYFSYDVKMKEKGDIPEGYSVSREKKERFSLILESASTNQTSMYLCASSLGLADYEQYFGPGTRLTVT.

The chain couples TRBV5-1 to TRBJ2-7, with TRBD2 identical over 7 bases. V shed 3 bases and J 0 bases; nucleotides not matched to a gene: 9. CDR3 length equals 16 residues. Looked up from germline, CDR1 is SGHRS and CDR2 is YFSETQ. The CDR3 sequence is CASSSSGLVSSYEQYF. CDR3 bases: TGCGCCAGCAGCTCCAGCGGACTAGTGAGCTCCTACGAGCAGTACTTC.

V is TRBV11-3 and J is TRBJ2-3; tentatively, D is TRBD2 (5 bases). Germline V lookup: CDR1 SGHNT, CDR2 YENEEA. Trimming pared 5 bases from V and 4 bases from J, leaving 10 bases between. The CDR3 contains 13 residues. CDR3 region: CASSPQAADTQYF. The CDR3 DNA is TGTGCCAGCAGCCCTCAAGCGGCAGATACGCAGTATTTT.

The chain links TRBV5-6 to TRBJ2-1; 10 bases agree with TRBD1. This CDR3 contains 15 residues. Trimming took 0 bases from V and 7 from J; bases not matched to a gene: 4. Germline V gene lookup returns CDR1 SGHDT and CDR2 YYEEEE. The DNA for the CDR3 is TGTGCCAGCAGCTTGGGGGACAGGGGCGGAAATGAGCAGTTCTTC. Amino acid sequence: CASSLGDRGGNEQFF.

The rearrangement uses TRBV27 and TRBJ2-7, with 9 bases fitting TRBD1. The J segment lost 7 bases and the V segment lost 5 bases, leaving 9 bases of the junction unmatched. Looked up from germline, CDR1 is MNHEY and CDR2 is SMNVEV (reference sequence). The CDR3 length is 14 residues. In DNA, the CDR3 is TGTGCCAGCAGTATGGACAGGGGTCTAAGGGAGCAGTACTTC. Its protein is CASSMDRGLREQYF.

The sample holds one count of this clone. The chain carries TRBV14 and TRBJ2-7; D possibly corresponds to TRBD2 (6 bases). V was trimmed by 3 bases and J by 4 bases, leaving 13 bases between them. This CDR3 has 14 amino acids. Germline V CDR1 and CDR2: SGHDN, FVKESK. The CDR3 is CASSHIGEAYEQYF. The CDR3 coding sequence is TGTGCCAGCAGCCATATTGGGGAGGCTTACGAGCAGTACTTC.

This chain uses TRBV4-1 with TRBJ1-1, with 7 nucleotides matching TRBD1. Germline CDR1 reads MGHRA; CDR2 reads YSYEKL. The trim removed 1 base at V and 4 bases at J, leaving 6 bases unmatched. The CDR3 loop spans 15 amino acids. This CDR3 is CASSQVQGGGTEAFF. CDR3 DNA sequence: TGCGCCAGCAGCCAAGTTCAGGGGGGAGGCACTGAAGCTTTCTTT.

The rearrangement joins TRBV18 to TRBJ1-2; D is ambiguous. The V end was cut by 1 base, the J end by 7 bases, with 19 bases between. Germline lookup yields CDR1 KGHSH and CDR2 LQKENI. The CDR3 extends over 16 amino acids. The CDR3 DNA sequence: TGTGCCAGCTCACCACTATTGCGGGATTTGGGCTCTGGCTACACCTTC. Translating it yields CASSPLLRDLGSGYTF.

This sequence joins TRBV13 and TRBJ2-7, with no clear D. The CDR3 length is 14 residues. The V end lost 2 bases, the J end lost 3 bases, and 11 bases lay between the germline ends. Germline values: CDR1 PRHDT, CDR2 FYEKMQ (reference sequence). The CDR3 DNA reads TGTGCCAGCAGCTTAAGCCCCCGGAGCTACGAGCAGTACTTC. Its protein product is CASSLSPRSYEQYF.

The rearrangement uses TRBV9 and TRBJ2-1; tentatively, D is TRBD1 (6 bases). Trimming stripped 3 bases from V and 3 bases from J, with 13 bases between. Germline values: CDR1 SGDLS, CDR2 YYNGEE. The CDR3 totals 15 residues. The CDR3 spells CASSGGRERYNEQFF. The DNA of the CDR3 is TGTGCCAGCAGCGGGGGGCGCGAGCGCTACAATGAGCAGTTCTTC.

The chain combines TRBV7-3 with TRBJ2-2, with D perhaps TRBD2 (6 bases). The V and J ends lost 1 base and 5 bases respectively, with 14 bases between them. Germline CDR1 reads SGHTA; CDR2 reads FQGTGA. There are 16 residues in the CDR3. CDR3 protein: CASSLRTGARTGELFF. In nucleotides, the CDR3 is TGTGCCAGCAGCTTAAGAACGGGAGCGCGAACCGGGGAGCTGTTTTTT.

The genes are TRBV4-3 and TRBJ1-5; D may be TRBD1 (6 bases). This CDR3 region has 15 residues. CDR1 and CDR2 (germline): LGHNA, YSLEER. V was shortened by 0 bases and J by 7 bases, with 13 bases between the two germline ends. The CDR3 DNA follows: TGCGCCAGCAGCCAAGACGGGGGGGCCCAACAGCCCCAGCATTTT. Encoded protein: CASSQDGGAQQPQHF.

J is TRBJ1-2 and V is TRBV2; possible D gene TRBD1, 5 bases. The CDR3 consists of 11 residues. Germline CDR1 is SNHLY and CDR2 is FYNNEI. Trimming took off 9 bases at V and 8 bases at J, with 13 bases between the two ends. CDR3 sequence: CASAGTVGYTF. The CDR3 DNA reads as TGTGCCAGTGCGGGGACGGTGGGCTACACCTTC.